Listed below are T cell receptor beta chains from one sample, sequenced in a study of cytomegalovirus exposure and HLA in healthy donors. Method: immunoSEQ multiplex PCR; TCRdb's copy keeps in-frame clones and lacks some. The repertoire holds 130,000 to 150,000 clones, with 86% as singletons. Material for sequencing was PBMCs. Receptors were obtained from a man aged 18 to 29 in good health and CMV-seronegative. The CDR3 runs from the conserved cysteine through the conserved F or W. The D gene is left open where the match is weak. Size is omitted from some rows. Given values are once, few, many or a class for expanded clones.

D gene,clone size,J gene,V gene,CDR3 DNA,CDR3 protein
-,-,TRBJ2-2,TRBV28,TGTGCCAGCAGTCAACCATCCCCAGGGCTCCTACGCGGCACCGGGGAGCTGTTTTTT,CASSQPSPGLLRGTGELFF
TRBD1,-,TRBJ2-4,TRBV4-1,TGCGCCAGCAGCCAGCCCGGACAGGGAGCGCAGAAAAACATTCAGTACTTC,CASSQPGQGAQKNIQYF
-,-,TRBJ2-2,TRBV27,TGTGCCAGCAACCGTGGAGGGGCGAACACCGGGGAGCTGTTTTTT,CASNRGGANTGELFF
-,-,TRBJ2-1,TRBV15,TGTGCCACCAGCAGAGATTGGTACGACAGACCCAATGAGCAGTTCTTC,CATSRDWYDRPNEQFF
TRBD2,-,TRBJ2-7,TRBV6-5,TGTGCCAGCAGTGGCCCGGGACTAGGCTCCTACGAGCAGTACTTC,CASSGPGLGSYEQYF
TRBD1,once,TRBJ2-5,TRBV5-1,TGCGCCAGCAGCGCTGGGACAGGCGCTCAAGAGACCCAGTACTTC,CASSAGTGAQETQYF
-,-,TRBJ2-2,TRBV6-1,TGTGCCAGCAGTGAAGGGTTCAGTACGAACACCGGGGAGCTGTTTTTT,CASSEGFSTNTGELFF
-,-,TRBJ2-5,TRBV7-6,TGTGCCAGCAGCCCTAGACCTGTTCTAGAGACCCAGTACTTC,CASSPRPVLETQYF
-,once,TRBJ2-7,TRBV27,TGTGCCAGCAGTTGGGGCTACCAATACGAGCAGTACTTC,CASSWGYQYEQYF
-,-,TRBJ2-1,TRBV15,TGTGCCACCAGCAGCCCTCCGGACGGGATCAATGAGCAGTTCTTC,CATSSPPDGINEQFF
-,once,TRBJ2-2,TRBV2,TGTGCCAGCAGTGAAAGGGGAAATACCGGGGAGCTGTTTTTT,CASSERGNTGELFF
-,-,TRBJ2-1,TRBV11-3,TGTGCCAGCAGCTTAGATAGCCAGAGTACCGGTGTCTCCTACAATGAGCAGTTCTTC,CASSLDSQSTGVSYNEQFF
TRBD2,-,TRBJ2-1,TRBV15,TGTGCCACCAGCGGTCGGACTAGCGGGAGCAGCTCCTACAATGAGCAGTTCTTC,CATSGRTSGSSSYNEQFF
TRBD1,-,TRBJ2-7,TRBV27,TGTGCCAGCAGTCTCTCCGGGACAGCCCCCTACGAGCAGTACTTC,CASSLSGTAPYEQYF
-,-,TRBJ1-1,TRBV4-2,TGTGCCAGCAGCCAAGAATTTAGCCTGAACACTGAAGCTTTCTTT,CASSQEFSLNTEAFF
TRBD2,-,TRBJ2-7,TRBV23-1,TGCGCCAGCAGACCGGGACTAGCGGGGGGGGCAGGCTCCTACGAGCAGTACTTC,CASRPGLAGGAGSYEQYF
TRBD2,once,TRBJ2-6,TRBV5-8,TGTGCCAGCAGCTCCACCGGGACTAGCGGCTCTGGGGCCAACGTCCTGACTTTC,CASSSTGTSGSGANVLTF
TRBD2,-,TRBJ2-1,TRBV9,TGTGCCAGCAGCGGCGGGAGAAGGTATGAGCAGTTCTTC,CASSGGRRYEQFF
-,few,TRBJ1-4,TRBV30,TGTGCCTGGAGTCGGGAGGGGTTCGGAACTAATGAAAAACTGTTTTTT,CAWSREGFGTNEKLFF
TRBD1,-,TRBJ2-1,TRBV15,TGTGCCACCAGCAGAGATCCAGGGGGCGGCTACAATGAGCAGTTCTTC,CATSRDPGGGYNEQFF
-,once,TRBJ1-4,TRBV6-5,TGTGCCAGCAGCGGGGGGCAGGGTCGGTATGAAAAACTGTTTTTT,CASSGGQGRYEKLFF
TRBD2,-,TRBJ2-1,TRBV7-9,TGTGCCAGCAGCCGGGGGCGGGGGGCCTACAATGAGCAGTTCTTC,CASSRGRGAYNEQFF
TRBD1,-,TRBJ1-1,TRBV5-6,TGTGCCAGCAGCTTAGGGACAGGGAGTTTTACTGAAGCTTTCTTT,CASSLGTGSFTEAFF
TRBD1,-,TRBJ2-2,TRBV15,TGTGCCACCAGCCCCCAAGGGAGGCCAGGGGGCCGGTTTGCGAACACCGGGGAGCTGTTTTTT,CATSPQGRPGGRFANTGELFF
TRBD2,-,TRBJ2-3,TRBV2,TGTGCCAGCAGTGTAGGACTAGCGTCTACCACTACGCAGTATTTT,CASSVGLASTTTQYF
TRBD1,-,TRBJ1-2,TRBV19,TGTGCCAGTAGGGCTCTCTCCGGGACAGATCCTAACTATGGCTACACCTTC,CASRALSGTDPNYGYTF
TRBD1,few,TRBJ2-7,TRBV5-1,TGCGCCAGCAGCAGAGCGACAGGGGGGACCGAGCAGTACTTC,CASSRATGGTEQYF
-,-,TRBJ1-1,TRBV9,TGTGCCAGCAGCGTAGAGGAGAGGGCCACTGAAGCTTTCTTT,CASSVEERATEAFF
-,-,TRBJ1-1,TRBV7-9,TGTGCCAGCAGCCCTATTGAAGCTTTCTTT,CASSPIEAFF
TRBD1,-,TRBJ2-7,TRBV2,TGTGCCAGCAGGACTCGGACAGGCGCTTCCGAGCAGTACTTC,CASRTRTGASEQYF
TRBD1,-,TRBJ2-7,TRBV6-5,TGTGCCAGCAGTTACTCCCAGGGGGTTTACGAGCAGTACTTC,CASSYSQGVYEQYF
TRBD1,-,TRBJ1-1,TRBV5-1,TGCGCCAGCACCCCACAGGGGGACACTGAAGCTTTCTTT,CASTPQGDTEAFF
-,-,TRBJ2-2,TRBV7-8,TGTGCCAGCAGCTTAAGAGGGGGGAACACCGGGGAGCTGTTTTTT,CASSLRGGNTGELFF
-,-,TRBJ1-5,TRBV18,TGTGCCAGCTCACCCACCCCAGCCCGCGGTAATAGCAATCAGCCCCAGCATTTT,CASSPTPARGNSNQPQHF
-,-,TRBJ2-1,TRBV6-5,TGTGCCAGCAGTCCAAGATTAACAGGGTCGGGTGAGCAGTTCTTC,CASSPRLTGSGEQFF
-,-,TRBJ1-5,TRBV7-8,TGTGCCAGCAGCTTAATTCGCGACAGTCAAAATCAGCCCCAGCATTTT,CASSLIRDSQNQPQHF
TRBD2,-,TRBJ2-7,TRBV28,TGTGCCAGCATGGCGCTAGCGGGGTCCTACGAGCAGTACTTC,CASMALAGSYEQYF
-,-,TRBJ1-6,TRBV10-3,TGTGCCATCAGCCCAGAGGGAGTAGGGTCACCCCTCCACTTT,CAISPEGVGSPLHF
TRBD1,-,TRBJ2-7,TRBV15,TGTGCCACCTCTCCCGCAGGGGGCGAGTACGAGCAGTACTTC,CATSPAGGEYEQYF
TRBD1,once,TRBJ1-2,TRBV19,TGTGCCAGTAGTATCGGGACAGACTATGGCTACACCTTC,CASSIGTDYGYTF
TRBD1,-,TRBJ2-7,TRBV19,TGTGCCAGTAGTCGAAAGGACAGGACCACCTACGAGCAGTACTTC,CASSRKDRTTYEQYF
-,-,TRBJ1-5,TRBV7-2,TGTGCCAGCAGCTTACCGGGATCCGATCAGCCCCAGCATTTT,CASSLPGSDQPQHF
TRBD2,-,TRBJ2-2,TRBV4-2,TGTGCCAGCAGCCAAGATTCACTAGCGGCGAACACCGGGGAGCTGTTTTTT,CASSQDSLAANTGELFF
-,-,TRBJ1-2,TRBV6-5,TGTGCCAGCAAAAACGGACTTAACTATGGCTACACCTTC,CASKNGLNYGYTF
TRBD1,-,TRBJ2-1,TRBV27,TGTGCCAGCAGTTTGAGGGGGTCGGGACAGGGCGTCTTCAATGAGCAGTTCTTC,CASSLRGSGQGVFNEQFF
TRBD1,-,TRBJ1-1,TRBV5-6,TGTGCCAGCAGCTTGAAACAGGGGGCGCGAAGTGCTGAAGCTTTCTTT,CASSLKQGARSAEAFF
-,-,TRBJ2-1,TRBV30,TGTGCCTGGAGATACCGGGGGAGCTCCTACAATGAGCAGTTCTTC,CAWRYRGSSYNEQFF
TRBD2,-,TRBJ2-1,TRBV28,TGTGCCAGCAGTTTAGGCCCGGGGGGAGAGGAGTTCTTC,CASSLGPGGEEFF
-,-,TRBJ1-2,TRBV29-1,TGCAGCGTTACAGGGAATAGTGATGGCTACACCTTC,CSVTGNSDGYTF
TRBD2,-,TRBJ2-7,TRBV4-1,TGCGCCAGCAGCCAGGCAACTAGCGGGATTTACGAGCAGTACTTC,CASSQATSGIYEQYF
-,few,TRBJ1-5,TRBV2,TGTGCCAGCATTGATTGGTCCGGGTCGACCCAGCATTTT,CASIDWSGSTQHF
-,-,TRBJ2-5,TRBV7-2,TGTGCCAGCAGCGCCCCCGGTCTAGCCAAGTACTTC,CASSAPGLAKYF
TRBD1,-,TRBJ2-1,TRBV5-1,TGCGCCAGCAGCGGAACAGGGGCTGTCTCCTACAATGAGCAGTTCTTC,CASSGTGAVSYNEQFF